This TCR beta chain derives from a study of cytomegalovirus exposure and HLA in healthy donors. Concerning this clone itself: Its antigen is not known.

The CDR3 runs 15 residues. Germline lookup yields CDR1 LNHDA and CDR2 SQIVND (reference sequence). The J segment lost 4 bases and the V segment lost 5 bases, leaving 10 bases of the junction unmatched. Broader study findings: A later analysis by the authors found several of the most significant clusters apparently linked to common viral pathogens. According to an earlier analysis, most TCR beta V segments yielded productive rearrangements about 87% or about 30% of the time. The listing of 150 to 200 TCR beta chains classed them as cytomegalovirus-associated. When presence/absence was analysed, sequencing depth was taken to be roughly uniform across donors.

Primers: 60 Vbeta forward and 13 Jbeta reverse. Repertoires were generated with immunoSEQ multiplex PCR, while TCRdb's copy carries only in-frame clones and drops some. The sample yields approximately 110,000 clones, over 70% seen once. The V gene is TRBV19, the J gene TRBJ1-1; 7 nucleotides line up with TRBD1. The TCR originated in a male donor in good health and CMV-seronegative. Sequences were obtained from PBMCs. The CDR3: CASSPRQGGVTEAFF. CDR3 sequence (DNA): TGTGCCAGTAGTCCCCGACAGGGTGGAGTCACTGAAGCTTTCTTT.